The clone carrying this T cell receptor beta chain was counted a single time. This entry comes from a study of blood T cell repertoires in COVID-19. The wider study: Sites across the United States, Italy and Spain contributed samples from acute and convalescent COVID-19. T cells, B-cell-depleted T cells, or PBMCs provided the cDNA or gDNA that served as material.

As handled by the study authors: Amplifying reference gene primers gave estimates of nucleated cell counts. Here immunoSEQ multiplex PCR was the method, and the copy in TCRdb shows in-frame clones only, minus some. That table furnishes V, J and clone size, whereas the DNA furnished D and trimming. The profile shows about 300,000 clones, over 80% of them singletons. Trimming cost V 1 base and J 5 bases, with 5 bases left between them. Germline loops: CDR1 LGHNA, CDR2 YSLEER. The CDR3 is 12 amino acids. The chain carries TRBV4-3 and TRBJ1-1; D call uncertain. This TCR was sampled from a woman between 35 and 50 years old who had recovered from COVID-19. Sequencing was performed on peripheral blood. In nucleotides, the CDR3 is TGCGCCAGCAGCCAAGCAGGAACTGAAGCTTTCTTT. Translated, it gives CASSQAGTEAFF.